The 28 T cell receptor beta chains listed next were all sequenced from one sample in a study of response to subunit inactivated influenza vaccine. TCRdb reprocessed the RT-PCR reads with MiXCR, giving one entry per CDR3 protein. This sample has 500,000 to 600,000 distinct CDR3 sequences; 10% to 15% occur once, and the top ten carry 10% to 13%. Sequenced material: PBMCs from blood, taken on the day of vaccination. The receptors were gathered from a man in his fifties or sixties who received an inactivated influenza vaccine.

The chain uses TRBV9 and TRBJ2-2; D unresolved. This CDR3 comprises 14 residues. Trimming pared 2 bases from V and 4 bases from J, leaving 9 bases between. Per the germline V gene, CDR1 is SGDLS and CDR2 is YYNGEE. CDR3 sequence: CASSVDHLTGELFF. In DNA form, the CDR3 reads TGTGCCAGCAGCGTGGACCACCTCACCGGGGAGCTGTTTTTT. Combining the CDR3 with reference TRBV9 and TRBJ2-2 gives the whole variable domain DSGVTQTPKHLITATGQRVTLRCSPRSGDLSVYWYQQSLDQGLQFLIQYYNGEERAKGNILERFSAQQFPDLHSELNLSSLELGDSALYFCASSVDHLTGELFFGEGSRLTVL.

This clonotype was seen a few times. The chain has TRBV5-1 and TRBJ2-7; 7 bases line up with TRBD1. With V trimmed by 0 bases and J by 7 bases, 7 bases remained unmatched. CDR3 length: 14 residues. Germline lookup yields CDR1 SGHRS and CDR2 YFSETQ. CDR3 protein: CASSLGDRPWEQYF. The CDR3 DNA follows: TGCGCCAGCAGCTTGGGGGACAGACCGTGGGAGCAGTACTTC.

For this clonotype: This may come from a read error, since a much larger clone is one base off. Since no conserved phenylalanine or tryptophan closes the CDR3, a read error is the likely cause. The V gene is TRBV4-1, the J gene TRBJ1-1, with 7 nucleotides matching TRBD1. The germline gives CDR1 MGHRA, CDR2 YSYEKL. After removal of 6 bases from V and 3 bases from J, the junction contained 10 bases not matched to a gene. The CDR3 extends over 15 amino acids. DNA of the CDR3: TGCGCCAGCAGACAACCGACAGGGTCGGACACTGAAGCTTTCCTT. Its protein is CASRQPTGSDTEAFL.

This clonotype was seen many times. V and J are TRBV7-9 and TRBJ2-5; TRBD2 might be the D (5 bases). Trimming cost V 5 bases and J 3 bases, with 10 bases left between them. The CDR3 runs to 13 residues. Germline loops: CDR1 SEHNR, CDR2 FQNEAQ (reference sequence). This CDR3 reads CASSVSEEETQYF. The CDR3 DNA sequence: TGTGCCAGCAGCGTTAGCGAGGAAGAGACCCAGTACTTC.

This clonotype appeared a few times. The chain carries TRBV4-3 and TRBJ2-2, with 8 bases fitting TRBD1. CDR1 LGHNA and CDR2 YSLEER come from the germline V gene. This CDR3 contains 16 residues. The ends lost 0 bases at V and 3 bases at J; junction bases unmatched: 3. The CDR3 reads CASSQDRDRHTGELFF. The CDR3 nucleotides are TGCGCCAGCAGCCAAGATAGGGACAGGCACACCGGGGAGCTGTTTTTT.

This clonotype has just a few counts. The V and J genes are TRBV24-1 and TRBJ2-1, with 14 bases identical to TRBD2. The trim removed 5 bases at V and 12 bases at J, leaving 14 bases unmatched. Germline CDR1 KGHDR, CDR2 SFDVKD. The CDR3 sequence is 17 residues long. The CDR3 region is CATSALGATSGRGGQFF. The CDR3 DNA reads as TGTGCCACCAGTGCCTTGGGGGCGACTAGCGGGAGGGGGGGGCAGTTCTTC.

This clonotype was counted only a few times. The CDR3 region has the DNA TGTGCCAGCAGTTTAAATCCATCCTACGAGCAGTACTTC. Its protein is CASSLNPSYEQYF. The chain employs TRBV12-3 or TRBV12-4 and TRBJ2-7, with D unclear. V dropped 2 bases and J dropped 1 base, with 6 bases sitting between them. The CDR3 totals 13 residues.

The rearrangement joins TRBV5-1 to TRBJ2-3; 7 nucleotides agree with TRBD1. The CDR3 length is 15 residues. V was pared by 6 bases and J by 1 base, with 8 bases of the junction left unmatched. Germline loops: CDR1 SGHRS, CDR2 YFSETQ. The CDR3 protein is CASTIQGRRTDTQYF. CDR3 sequence (DNA): TGCGCCAGCACCATACAGGGGCGACGCACAGATACGCAGTATTTT. The full variable domain, its missing parts supplied by reference TRBV5-1 and TRBJ2-3, is KAGVTQTPRYLIKTRGQQVTLSCSPISGHRSVSWYQQTPGQGLQFLFEYFSETQRNKGNFPGRFSGRQFSNSRSEMNVSTLELGDSALYLCASTIQGRRTDTQYFGPGTRLTVL.

This clonotype was recorded at least ten times. The chain joins TRBV7-6 to TRBJ2-1; 10 bases match TRBD2. J lost 6 bases, V lost 2 bases, and 13 bases had no gene match. This CDR3 contains 18 residues. Germline V CDR1 and CDR2: SGHVS, FNYEAQ. This chain's CDR3 is CASSLFLAGVFPPNEQFF. The DNA of the CDR3 is TGTGCCAGCAGCTTATTCCTAGCGGGAGTTTTCCCTCCCAATGAGCAGTTCTTC. The full variable domain, its missing parts supplied by reference TRBV7-6 and TRBJ2-1, is GAGVSQSPRYKVTKRGQDVALRCDPISGHVSLYWYRQALGQGPEFLTYFNYEAQQDKSGLPNDRFSAERPEGSISTLTIQRTEQRDSAMYRCASSLFLAGVFPPNEQFFGPGTRLTVL.

With respect to this clonotype: Given a much more abundant clone one base away, this may be a read error. V is TRBV5-1 and J is TRBJ2-3, with D uncertain. Germline CDR1 SGHRS, CDR2 YFSETQ. The CDR3 runs 13 residues. V lost 5 bases to trimming and J lost 5 bases, with 12 bases between them. In DNA form, the CDR3 reads TGCGCCAGCAGGCCGGCTGGCATAGATACGCAGTATTTT. Translating gives CASRPAGIDTQYF.

The V and J genes are TRBV7-2 and TRBJ2-1, with TRBD2 identical over 10 bases. Germline V CDR1 and CDR2: SGHTA, FQGNSA. Trimming removed 2 bases from V and 12 bases from J; junction bases left unmatched: 7. This CDR3 contains 14 residues. The CDR3 DNA follows: TGTGCCAGCAGCTTATTAGCGGGAGGATTAGGGCAGTTCTTC. Protein sequence: CASSLLAGGLGQFF.

The table lists this clonotype with a few counts. The V gene is TRBV7-2, the J gene TRBJ2-1; tentative D call: TRBD1 (5 bases). This CDR3 spans 12 amino acids. The germline V and J ends were trimmed by 3 bases and 11 bases, with 11 bases remaining between them. Germline CDR1 SGHTA, CDR2 FQGNSA. CDR3 residues: CASSFRQPKQFF. The CDR3, as DNA: TGTGCCAGCAGCTTCCGACAGCCAAAGCAGTTCTTC.

The sample holds a few counts of this clonotype. The V call is TRBV12-3 or TRBV12-4, the J call TRBJ1-5; D unresolved. Trimming took 6 bases from V and 3 from J, leaving 21 bases between them. The CDR3 is made up of 17 amino acids. CDR3 DNA: TGTGCCAGCAGGGCAGGAGTAGGGCAGGACTTCAATCAGCCCCAGCATTTT. Protein: CASRAGVGQDFNQPQHF.

The rearrangement joins TRBV6-1 to TRBJ2-1; 8 positions agree with TRBD1. Unmatched junction bases numbered 16, after V lost 5 bases and J lost 7 bases. This CDR3 has 17 residues. Germline V gene lookup returns CDR1 MNHNS and CDR2 SASEGT. For the CDR3, the DNA is TGTGCCAGCAGTTCCAAAGGCCGGCAGGGGGCGCGGAATGAGCAGTTCTTC. Amino acids: CASSSKGRQGARNEQFF.

This clonotype has only a few counts. One junction end does not reproduce the germline sequence, and a read error may be involved. The chain joins TRBV11-2 to TRBJ2-1; D remains unclear. CDR1 is SGHAT, CDR2 FQNNGV, per germline. CDR3 size: 11 residues. DNA of the CDR3: TGTGCCAGCAGCGCCCACAAGGAGCAGTTCTTC. It specifies CASSAHKEQFF.

This chain connects TRBV12-3 or TRBV12-4 to TRBJ1-2; TRBD1 matches 7 bases. The CDR3 has 14 amino acids. Trimming at V came to 3 bases and at J to 8 bases, leaving 9 bases not matched to a gene. In DNA, the CDR3 is TGTGCCAGCAGTTTGGCGGGACAGTCGAACGGCTACACCTTC. The encoded protein is CASSLAGQSNGYTF.

The V and J genes are TRBV12-3 or TRBV12-4 and TRBJ2-4; D gene ambiguous. Trimming cost V 0 bases and J 6 bases, with 9 bases left between them. The CDR3 covers 14 residues. The CDR3 loop is CASSLATLGNIQYF. CDR3 bases: TGTGCCAGCAGTTTAGCGACTCTGGGAAACATTCAGTACTTC.

This clonotype has only a few counts. The rearrangement uses TRBV6-5 and TRBJ2-7; weak D call: TRBD2 (5 bases). Per germline, CDR1 MNHEY and CDR2 SVGAGI. CDR3 size: 14 residues. The V and J ends lost 0 bases and 2 bases respectively, with 8 bases between them. CDR3 in amino acids: CASSYSPGTYEQYF. The CDR3 DNA is TGTGCCAGCAGTTACTCACCGGGGACCTACGAGCAGTACTTC.

The rearrangement links TRBV2 to TRBJ1-5; possible D gene TRBD1, 5 bases. The V gene lost 2 bases and the J gene lost 2 bases, with 16 bases spanning the gap. This CDR3 comprises 17 residues. CDR1 and CDR2 (germline): SNHLY, FYNNEI. The CDR3 sequence: CASSEWKKGFGNQPQHF. CDR3 nucleotides: TGTGCCAGCAGTGAATGGAAGAAGGGGTTCGGCAATCAGCCCCAGCATTTT.

The DNA of the CDR3 is TGTGCCAGCGGGACAAGACAAGAGACCCAGTACTTC. Amino acids: CASGTRQETQYF. This chain joins TRBV7-9 and TRBJ2-5, with a possible D match to TRBD1 (6 bases). Trimming cost V 8 bases and J 2 bases, with 9 bases left between them. Germline CDR1 reads SEHNR; CDR2 reads FQNEAQ (reference sequence). The CDR3 covers 12 residues.

This clonotype was counted at least ten times. J is TRBJ2-1 and V is TRBV5-1; 7 positions agree with TRBD2. V shed 5 bases, J shed 7 bases, and the junction held 9 bases outside the gene matches. Germline CDR1 is SGHRS and CDR2 is YFSETQ. The CDR3 is made up of 14 amino acids. CDR3 in amino acids: CASREAGLGNEQFF. The CDR3 nucleotides read TGCGCCAGCAGAGAAGCGGGGTTGGGGAATGAGCAGTTCTTC.

The CDR3 coding sequence is TGCAGTGCTAGAGTTAGAGGGGCAGATACGCAGTATTTT. Amino acids: CSARVRGADTQYF. The rearrangement links TRBV20-1 to TRBJ2-3, with D possibly called TRBD1 or TRBD2 (5 bases each). Per the germline V gene, CDR1 is DFQATT and CDR2 is SNEGSKA (reference sequence). V lost 1 base and J lost 4, with 9 bases in between. The CDR3 spans 13 residues.

The gene calls are TRBV7-6 and TRBJ2-7; a possible D gene is TRBD2 (7 bases). Looked up from germline, CDR1 is SGHVS and CDR2 is FNYEAQ. Between the trimmed V and J ends, which lost 2 bases and 2 bases, there was a span of 13 bases. The CDR3 consists of 15 residues. The CDR3 DNA follows: TGTGCCAGCAGCTTAACAGGGACTAATACCTACGAGCAGTACTTC. Its protein is CASSLTGTNTYEQYF.

The table lists this clonotype with many counts. The chain links TRBV4-2 to TRBJ2-5; no definite D call. V gave up 0 bases and J gave up 5 bases, with 10 bases separating them. CDR3 length equals 14 residues. The V gene's germline CDR1 is LGHNA and CDR2 YNFKEQ. Written as DNA, the CDR3 is TGTGCCAGCAGCCAAGAAGTAGCCTCCGAGACCCAGTACTTC. This gives the protein CASSQEVASETQYF.

The chain couples TRBV2 to TRBJ2-3; the D is unclear. The V gene's germline CDR1 is SNHLY and CDR2 FYNNEI. The CDR3 totals 12 residues. V lost 7 bases to trimming and J lost 2 bases, with 7 bases between them. CDR3 in DNA: TGTGCCAGCACCTTGCTCACAGATACGCAGTATTTT. Protein: CASTLLTDTQYF. Variable domain in full (rest from reference TRBV2 and TRBJ2-3): EPEVTQTPSHQVTQMGQEVILRCVPISNHLYFYWYRQILGQKVEFLVSFYNNEISEKSEIFDDQFSVERPDGSNFTLKIRSTKLEDSAMYFCASTLLTDTQYFGPGTRLTVL.

This clonotype was seen a few times. The chain employs TRBV11-2 and TRBJ2-2; 9 bases map to TRBD1. Trimming at V came to 6 bases and at J to 7 bases, leaving 6 bases not matched to a gene. The CDR3 runs 14 residues. Per the germline V gene, CDR1 is SGHAT and CDR2 is FQNNGV. The chain's CDR3 is CASRLGQGFGELFF. The CDR3 bases are TGTGCCAGCAGGTTGGGACAGGGATTCGGGGAGCTGTTTTTT. The full variable domain, rest sourced from reference TRBV11-2 and TRBJ2-2, is EAGVAQSPRYKIIEKRQSVAFWCNPISGHATLYWYQQILGQGPKLLIQFQNNGVVDDSQLPKDRFSAERLKGVDSTLKIQPAKLEDSAVYLCASRLGQGFGELFFGEGSRLTVL.

This chain links TRBV2 with TRBJ2-1, with 12 bases identical to TRBD1. Germline V CDR1 and CDR2: SNHLY, FYNNEI. Trimming cost V 8 bases and J 7 bases; bases outside gene matches: 6. CDR3 length: 14 residues. The CDR3 region has the DNA TGTGCCAGCGGGGGACAGGGGGCTTGGAATGAGCAGTTCTTC. This encodes CASGGQGAWNEQFF.

This clonotype has only a few counts. This chain connects TRBV20-1 to TRBJ1-2; no reliable D call. The CDR3 runs to 11 residues. CDR1 and CDR2 (germline): DFQATT, SNEGSKA (reference sequence). V lost 3 bases to trimming and J lost 8 bases, with 10 bases between them. The CDR3 loop is CSASQNEGYTF. Here the CDR3 DNA reads TGCAGTGCTAGTCAGAACGAAGGCTACACCTTC.